The entry that follows covers one T cell receptor (beta chain) sequence. This specimen belongs to a study of blood T cell repertoires in COVID-19. Only in-frame clones appear in the TCRdb table, and some are missing; sequencing was by immunoSEQ multiplex PCR. The sample holds about 320,000 clones, over 85% seen once. Unmatched junction bases numbered 12, after V lost 3 bases and J lost 7 bases. CDR1 MNHNY and CDR2 SVGAGI come from the germline V gene (reference sequence). The CDR3 has 16 residues. The chain couples TRBV6-6 to TRBJ1-2; 9 bases are a match to TRBD1. This clonotype was obtained from a man aged 60 to 69 who had recovered from COVID-19. The sample consisted of PBMCs or T cells enriched from blood (not recorded which). CDR3 bases: TGTGCCAGCAGTTATCCCCCCCCCGACAGGGGGGGTGGCTACACCTTC. It yields the protein CASSYPPPDRGGGYTF.